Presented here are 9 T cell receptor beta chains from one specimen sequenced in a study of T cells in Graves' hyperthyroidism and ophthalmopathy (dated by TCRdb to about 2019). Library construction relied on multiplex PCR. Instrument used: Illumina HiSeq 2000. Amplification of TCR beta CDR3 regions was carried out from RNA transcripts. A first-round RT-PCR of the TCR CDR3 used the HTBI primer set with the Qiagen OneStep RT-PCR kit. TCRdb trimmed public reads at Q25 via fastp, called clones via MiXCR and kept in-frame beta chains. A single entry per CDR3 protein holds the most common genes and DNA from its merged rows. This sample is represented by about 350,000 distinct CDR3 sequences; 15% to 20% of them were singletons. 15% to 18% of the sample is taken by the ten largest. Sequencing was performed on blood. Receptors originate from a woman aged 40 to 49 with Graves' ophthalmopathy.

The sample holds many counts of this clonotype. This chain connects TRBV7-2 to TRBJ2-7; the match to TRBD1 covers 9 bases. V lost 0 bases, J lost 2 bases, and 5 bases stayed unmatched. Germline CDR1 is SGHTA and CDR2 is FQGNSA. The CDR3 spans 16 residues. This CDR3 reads CASSLAGGTGTYEQYF. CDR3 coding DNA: TGTGCCAGCAGCTTAGCGGGCGGGACAGGGACCTACGAGCAGTACTTC.

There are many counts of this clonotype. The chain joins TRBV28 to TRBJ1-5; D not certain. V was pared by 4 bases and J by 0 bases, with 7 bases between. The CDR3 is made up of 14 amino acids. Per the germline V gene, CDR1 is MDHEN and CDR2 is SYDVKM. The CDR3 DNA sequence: TGTGCCAGCAGTTCCGTCAATAGCAATCAGCCCCAGCATTTT. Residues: CASSSVNSNQPQHF.

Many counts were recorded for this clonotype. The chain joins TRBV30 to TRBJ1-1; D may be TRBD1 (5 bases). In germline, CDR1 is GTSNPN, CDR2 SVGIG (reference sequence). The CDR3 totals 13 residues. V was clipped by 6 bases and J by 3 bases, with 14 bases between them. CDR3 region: CACERRADTEAFF. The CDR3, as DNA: TGTGCCTGTGAGCGCAGGGCGGACACTGAAGCTTTCTTT.

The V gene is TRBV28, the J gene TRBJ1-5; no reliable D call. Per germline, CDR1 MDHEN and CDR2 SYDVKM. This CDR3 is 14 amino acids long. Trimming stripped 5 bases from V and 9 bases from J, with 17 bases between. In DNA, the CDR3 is TGTGCCAGCAGTGTCAAACCTACCACGGGGCCCCAGCATTTT. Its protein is CASSVKPTTGPQHF.

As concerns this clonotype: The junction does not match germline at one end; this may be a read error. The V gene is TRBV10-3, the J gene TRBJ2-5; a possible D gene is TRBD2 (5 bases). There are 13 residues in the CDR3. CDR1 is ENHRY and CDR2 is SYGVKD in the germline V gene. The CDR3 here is CAIRQVEGETPYF. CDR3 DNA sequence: TGTGCCATCAGGCAGGTAGAGGGAGAGACCCCGTACTTC.

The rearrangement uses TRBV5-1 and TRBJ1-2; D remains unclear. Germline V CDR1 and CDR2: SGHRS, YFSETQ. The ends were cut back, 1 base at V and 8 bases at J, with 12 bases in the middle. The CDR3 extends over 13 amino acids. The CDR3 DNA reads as TGCGCCAGCAGCTTGATAGGGAACCAGGGCTACACCTTC. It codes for CASSLIGNQGYTF.

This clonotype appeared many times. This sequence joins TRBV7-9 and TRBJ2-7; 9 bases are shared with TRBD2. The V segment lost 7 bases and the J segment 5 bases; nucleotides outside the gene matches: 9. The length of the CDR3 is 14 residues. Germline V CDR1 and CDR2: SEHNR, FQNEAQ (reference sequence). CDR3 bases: TGTGCCAGCACTGAAGCGGGAGGAGCCGACGAGCAGTACTTC. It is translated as CASTEAGGADEQYF.

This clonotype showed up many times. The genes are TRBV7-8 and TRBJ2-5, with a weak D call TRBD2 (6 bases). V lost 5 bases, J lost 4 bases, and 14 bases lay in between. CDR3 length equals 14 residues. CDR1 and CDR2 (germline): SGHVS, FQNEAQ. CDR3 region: CASSATPAGETQYF. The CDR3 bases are TGTGCCAGCAGCGCGACCCCAGCGGGAGAGACCCAGTACTTC.

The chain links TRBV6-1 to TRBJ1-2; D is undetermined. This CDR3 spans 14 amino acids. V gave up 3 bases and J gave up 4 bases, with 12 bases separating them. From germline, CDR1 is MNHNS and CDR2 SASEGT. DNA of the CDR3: TGTGCCAGCAGTGAGGGTGGACGGTTCTATGGCTACACCTTC. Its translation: CASSEGGRFYGYTF.